This TCR beta chain was observed in a study of T cells in Graves' hyperthyroidism and ophthalmopathy. Pregnant or lactating patients were excluded, as were those with uncontrolled infection or other autoimmune disease. Using less than 12 ml of fresh peripheral blood, PBMCs were prepared. Deletions cut 1 base from V and 4 bases from J, with 8 bases between. The CDR3 runs 13 residues. Germline loops: CDR1 MDHEN, CDR2 SYDVKM. Regarding the study as a whole: Ophthalmopathy stood apart from stable hyperthyroidism in a 13 V-J model. Among thyroid clonotypes expanded above 0.001, most also appeared in blood.

This clonotype was counted ten times or more. Antigen specificity is unknown. TCR beta CDR3 regions were amplified from RNA transcripts. HTBI primers were employed in a first-round RT-PCR of the TCR CDR3. TCRdb passed the multiplex PCR reads through MiXCR, listing each CDR3 protein once. The sample has about 400,000 distinct CDR3 sequences, about 15% seen once; the top ten hold roughly a quarter. This chain links TRBV28 with TRBJ2-7; D is uncertain. Material for sequencing was blood. The source is a woman aged 18 to 35 with Graves' hyperthyroidism that later progressed to Graves' ophthalmopathy. CDR3: CASSLFQLYEQYF. CDR3 nucleotides: TGTGCCAGCAGTTTATTCCAGCTATACGAGCAGTACTTC.